This entry lists 30 T cell receptor beta chains sequenced from one sample in a study of T cell responses to AZD1222 COVID-19 vaccine. Generated by immunoSEQ multiplex PCR, the TCRdb table keeps only in-frame clones and is missing some. There are 50,000 to 70,000 clones in the sample; 85% to 90% occur only once, and around 20% lies in the top ten. The sample in question was peripheral blood, obtained on day 0 of MenACWY control vaccination. The receptors derive from an adult in good health.

This chain links TRBV7-9 with TRBJ1-4; 9 bases fit TRBD1. CDR1 is SEHNR and CDR2 is FQNEAQ in the germline V gene (reference sequence). The CDR3 consists of 16 residues. With 5 bases clipped from V and 0 bases from J, the junction kept 4 bases outside the gene matches. The DNA of the CDR3 is TGTGCCAGCAGCGAGACAGGGGGGGCAACTAATGAAAAACTGTTTTTT. Translating gives CASSETGGATNEKLFF.

There are a few counts of this clone. The chain recombines TRBV7-9 with TRBJ2-2, with D possibly being TRBD1 (5 bases). Trimming removed 1 base at V and 4 bases at J, with 10 bases between. Germline V gene sequence: CDR1 SEHNR, CDR2 FQNEAQ (reference sequence). This CDR3 has 15 residues. This chain's CDR3 is CASSLDRQGTGELFF. In DNA form, the CDR3 reads TGTGCCAGCAGCTTAGACCGGCAGGGCACCGGGGAGCTGTTTTTT. Based on the CDR3 plus reference TRBV7-9 and TRBJ2-2, the full variable domain is DTGVSQNPRHKITKRGQNVTFRCDPISEHNRLYWYRQTLGQGPEFLTYFQNEAQLEKSRLLSDRFSAERPKGSFSTLEIQRTEQGDSAMYLCASSLDRQGTGELFFGEGSRLTVL.

In DNA form, the CDR3 reads TGTGCCAGCAGCGGTAGCGGGTACACCGGGGAGCTGTTTTTT. As protein: CASSGSGYTGELFF. The chain employs TRBV9 and TRBJ2-2, with TRBD2 matching 7 bases. J was trimmed by 3 bases and V by 3 bases; bases with no gene match: 2. The germline V gene encodes CDR1 SGDLS and CDR2 YYNGEE. CDR3 size: 14 residues. The full variable domain, its missing parts supplied by reference TRBV9 and TRBJ2-2, is DSGVTQTPKHLITATGQRVTLRCSPRSGDLSVYWYQQSLDQGLQFLIQYYNGEERAKGNILERFSAQQFPDLHSELNLSSLELGDSALYFCASSGSGYTGELFFGEGSRLTVL.

A few counts support this clone. The chain carries TRBV5-1 and TRBJ1-6; the match to TRBD1 covers 7 bases. Germline V gene data show CDR1 as SGHRS and CDR2 as YFSETQ. V shed 4 bases and J 9 bases; nucleotides not matched to a gene: 10. The CDR3 contains 15 residues. CDR3: CASSPRTGPGSPLHF. CDR3 DNA sequence: TGCGCCAGCAGCCCAAGGACAGGACCGGGTTCACCCCTCCACTTT.

The chain joins TRBV10-3 to TRBJ2-7; 8 nucleotides align to TRBD2. The CDR3 has 12 amino acids. The trim removed 11 bases at V and 2 bases at J, leaving 5 bases unmatched. From germline, CDR1 is ENHRY and CDR2 SYGVKD. Written as DNA, the CDR3 is TGTGCCTCGGGAGGGGGTACCTACGAGCAGTACTTC. It yields the protein CASGGGTYEQYF.

This clone was recorded only once. J is TRBJ1-1 and V is TRBV19; 8 bases agree with TRBD1. Germline CDR1 reads LNHDA; CDR2 reads SQIVND (reference sequence). Germline trimming cut 9 bases from V and 2 bases from J; bases unmatched to any gene: 8. The CDR3 consists of 14 residues. The CDR3 sequence: CASTRQGRNTEAFF. As DNA, the CDR3 is TGTGCCAGCACCCGACAGGGGCGAAACACTGAAGCTTTCTTT.

The J gene is TRBJ2-4, the V gene TRBV20-1; D possibly corresponds to TRBD2 (5 bases). This CDR3 is built from 11 residues. Trimming removed 6 bases from V and 6 bases from J, with 9 bases in between. Germline CDR1 reads DFQATT; CDR2 reads SNEGSKA (reference sequence). For the CDR3, the DNA is TGCAGTGCGATCAGCGGAAACATTCAGTACTTC. Encoded protein: CSAISGNIQYF.

The chain is built from TRBV5-1 and TRBJ2-1; 12 nucleotides match TRBD2. After removal of 2 bases from V and 6 bases from J, the junction contained 6 bases not matched to a gene. The CDR3 is 16 residues long. Germline CDR1 reads SGHRS; CDR2 reads YFSETQ. The CDR3 is CASSFLPTSGGNEQFF. CDR3 sequence (DNA): TGCGCCAGCAGCTTCCTTCCGACTAGCGGGGGCAATGAGCAGTTCTTC.

This rearrangement joins TRBV3-1 (or the pseudogene TRBV3-2) to TRBJ2-1, with D tentatively TRBD1 or TRBD2 (5 bases each). V was clipped by 0 bases and J by 3 bases, with 12 bases between them. This CDR3 is 16 amino acids long. Germline CDR1 and CDR2: LGHDT and YNNKEL (reference sequence). The DNA for the CDR3 is TGTGCCAGCAGCCAAGATTTCAGGGACGTCTACAATGAGCAGTTCTTC. Its translation is CASSQDFRDVYNEQFF.

The chain carries TRBV18 and TRBJ1-1; perhaps TRBD1 as D (6 bases). The V end lost 1 base, the J end lost 4 bases, and 10 bases lay between the germline ends. The CDR3 runs to 14 residues. From germline, CDR1 is KGHSH and CDR2 LQKENI. CDR3 bases: TGTGCCAGCTCACCACACCGGGGGCCCACTGAAGCTTTCTTT. It yields the protein CASSPHRGPTEAFF.

The J gene is TRBJ1-1, the V gene TRBV4-3; no clear D. The CDR3 consists of 15 residues. Germline V gives CDR1 LGHNA, CDR2 YSLEER. The germline V and J ends were trimmed by 0 bases and 4 bases, with 12 bases remaining between them. CDR3 DNA: TGCGCCAGCAGCCAAGAGTTTGGCAGTCCCACTGAAGCTTTCTTT. Its translation: CASSQEFGSPTEAFF.

The V call is TRBV28, the J call TRBJ2-1, with D tentatively TRBD2 (6 bases). Germline V gives CDR1 MDHEN, CDR2 SYDVKM. Trimming took off 2 bases at V and 0 bases at J, with 8 bases between the two ends. The CDR3 extends over 15 amino acids. This CDR3 reads CASSLHGSSYNEQFF. The CDR3 coding sequence is TGTGCCAGCAGTTTACACGGGAGCTCCTACAATGAGCAGTTCTTC. The complete variable domain, with remaining parts taken from reference TRBV28 and TRBJ2-1, reads DVKVTQSSRYLVKRTGEKVFLECVQDMDHENMFWYRQDPGLGLRLIYFSYDVKMKEKGDIPEGYSVSREKKERFSLILESASTNQTSMYLCASSLHGSSYNEQFFGPGTRLTVL.

V usage is TRBV5-5 and J usage is TRBJ2-1; 9 positions agree with TRBD2. There are 16 residues in the CDR3. CDR1 is SGHKS and CDR2 is YYEKEE in the germline V gene (reference sequence). Trimming took 3 bases from V and 6 from J; bases not matched to a gene: 10. CDR3 in amino acids: CASSSEGSGRLNEQFF. The CDR3, as DNA: TGTGCCAGCAGCTCAGAGGGCAGCGGGAGGCTCAATGAGCAGTTCTTC.

This chain uses TRBV5-1 with TRBJ2-3; D possibly corresponds to TRBD2 (5 bases). The CDR3 runs 13 residues. V lost 4 bases to trimming and J lost 9 bases, with 15 bases between them. Germline CDR1 is SGHRS and CDR2 is YFSETQ. In DNA form, the CDR3 reads TGCGCCAGCAGCGGAAACCCGGAGGTAACGCAGTATTTT. Translation: CASSGNPEVTQYF.

This clone is a singleton in its sample. J is TRBJ2-7 and V is TRBV27; D possibly matches TRBD1 or TRBD2 (5 bases each). This CDR3 region has 14 residues. In germline, CDR1 is MNHEY, CDR2 SMNVEV (reference sequence). The ends were cut back, 4 bases at V and 0 bases at J, with 10 bases in the middle. The CDR3 spells CASSWSGSSYEQYF. The CDR3, as DNA: TGTGCCAGCAGTTGGTCAGGGAGCTCCTACGAGCAGTACTTC.

The V gene is TRBV27, the J gene TRBJ2-7, with 8 bases that match TRBD2. V lost 5 bases and J lost 2; bases outside the gene matches: 5. This CDR3 spans 14 amino acids. The germline gives CDR1 MNHEY, CDR2 SMNVEV (reference sequence). In DNA, the CDR3 is TGTGCCAGCAGTCCCGGAGCGGGAGCCTACGAGCAGTACTTC. Encoded protein: CASSPGAGAYEQYF.

The genes are TRBV28 and TRBJ2-4; 7 bases align to TRBD2. The CDR3 is 15 amino acids. J lost 4 bases, V lost 6 bases, and 9 bases had no gene match. Germline V gives CDR1 MDHEN, CDR2 SYDVKM. The CDR3 reads CASSGYREAKNIQYF. Here the CDR3 DNA reads TGTGCCAGCAGCGGCTATCGGGAGGCTAAAAACATTCAGTACTTC.

The chain joins TRBV5-1 to TRBJ1-5, with a weak D call TRBD1 (6 bases). Deletions cut 1 base from V and 3 bases from J, with 11 bases between. The CDR3 runs to 15 residues. CDR1 is SGHRS and CDR2 is YFSETQ in the germline V gene. The CDR3 DNA is TGCGCCAGCAGCTTGATGGGGGGCACCAATCAGCCCCAGCATTTT. This gives the protein CASSLMGGTNQPQHF. Together with reference TRBV5-1 and TRBJ1-5, the CDR3 gives the full variable domain: KAGVTQTPRYLIKTRGQQVTLSCSPISGHRSVSWYQQTPGQGLQFLFEYFSETQRNKGNFPGRFSGRQFSNSRSEMNVSTLELGDSALYLCASSLMGGTNQPQHFGDGTRLSIL.

In regard to this clone: Other nucleotide sequences in the sample specify the same CDR3. This chain connects TRBV7-2 to TRBJ2-5; D is ambiguous. This CDR3 region has 12 residues. CDR1 and CDR2 from the germline V gene are SGHTA and FQGNSA. The V end was cut by 1 base, the J end by 4 bases, with 4 bases between. The CDR3 spells CASSLDRETQYF. The CDR3 DNA follows: TGTGCCAGCAGCTTAGATAGAGAGACCCAGTACTTC.

This clone has just a few counts. This rearrangement joins TRBV6-2 or TRBV6-3 to TRBJ2-2; D is undetermined. Trimming stripped 1 base from V and 1 base from J, with 4 bases between. This CDR3 has 14 amino acids. Germline-derived CDR1 and CDR2 are MNHEY and SVGEGT. DNA of the CDR3: TGTGCCAGCAGTTACTATAGGAACACCGGGGAGCTGTTTTTT. Its translation is CASSYYRNTGELFF.

The J gene is TRBJ1-5, the V gene TRBV24-1; 7 nucleotides agree with TRBD1. CDR3 size: 15 residues. The germline V gene encodes CDR1 KGHDR and CDR2 SFDVKD. V shed 4 bases and J 1 base; nucleotides not matched to a gene: 3. The CDR3 loop reads CATSDTGQSNQPQHF. CDR3 coding DNA: TGTGCCACCAGTGACACGGGACAGAGCAATCAGCCCCAGCATTTT.

The V and J genes are TRBV24-1 and TRBJ1-2; no reliable D call. Trimming cost V 4 bases and J 6 bases, with 11 bases left between them. CDR1 and CDR2 (germline): KGHDR, SFDVKD. This CDR3 has 13 amino acids. The CDR3 reads CATSEAFGDGYTF. CDR3 nucleotide sequence: TGTGCCACCAGTGAGGCCTTCGGAGATGGCTACACCTTC.

This chain uses TRBV5-1 with TRBJ2-7; D is tentatively TRBD1 or TRBD2 (5 bases each). Germline CDR1 reads SGHRS; CDR2 reads YFSETQ. Trimming removed 0 bases from V and 6 bases from J, with 7 bases in between. The CDR3 has 12 amino acids. CDR3 sequence (DNA): TGCGCCAGCAGCTTGGTGAGGGGCGAGCAGTACTTC. Translation gives CASSLVRGEQYF.

This clone was recorded once. V usage is TRBV11-2 and J usage is TRBJ1-6, with a possible D match to TRBD1 (6 bases). The CDR3 is 18 residues long. V lost 2 bases to trimming and J lost 10 bases, with 24 bases between them. The germline V gene encodes CDR1 SGHAT and CDR2 FQNNGV. The CDR3 reads CASSLSRLTGTNGSPLHF. Here the CDR3 DNA reads TGTGCCAGCAGCTTATCTAGGCTTACGGGGACAAATGGGTCACCCCTCCACTTT. The whole variable domain, filled in from reference TRBV11-2 and TRBJ1-6, reads EAGVAQSPRYKIIEKRQSVAFWCNPISGHATLYWYQQILGQGPKLLIQFQNNGVVDDSQLPKDRFSAERLKGVDSTLKIQPAKLEDSAVYLCASSLSRLTGTNGSPLHFGNGTRLTVT.

The V and J genes are TRBV28 and TRBJ1-1; D remains unclear. This CDR3 contains 13 residues. The V and J ends lost 7 bases and 8 bases respectively, with 17 bases between them. CDR1 and CDR2 (germline): MDHEN, SYDVKM. The CDR3 loop reads CASTYSIQKEAFF. The DNA of the CDR3 is TGTGCCAGCACCTATTCAATTCAGAAGGAAGCTTTCTTT. Full variable domain (remainder filled in from reference TRBV28 and TRBJ1-1): DVKVTQSSRYLVKRTGEKVFLECVQDMDHENMFWYRQDPGLGLRLIYFSYDVKMKEKGDIPEGYSVSREKKERFSLILESASTNQTSMYLCASTYSIQKEAFFGQGTRLTVV.

V is TRBV5-6 and J is TRBJ2-3; the D is unclear. V lost 4 bases to trimming and J lost 2 bases, with 2 bases between them. From germline, CDR1 is SGHDT and CDR2 YYEEEE. There are 11 residues in the CDR3. The CDR3, as DNA: TGTGCCAGCAGCACCACAGATACGCAGTATTTT. Translating it yields CASSTTDTQYF.

The chain employs TRBV7-8 and TRBJ1-1; D not certain. The CDR3 contains 13 residues. Germline V lookup: CDR1 SGHVS, CDR2 FQNEAQ. V was shortened by 4 bases and J by 4 bases, with 10 bases between the two germline ends. CDR3 protein: CASSYIESTEAFF. For the CDR3, the DNA is TGTGCCAGCAGCTACATAGAGAGCACTGAAGCTTTCTTT.

This clone was observed once. This chain links TRBV6-2 or TRBV6-3 with TRBJ2-3; 10 bases agree with TRBD1. From germline, CDR1 is MNHEY and CDR2 SVGEGT. With 5 bases clipped from V and 5 bases from J, the junction kept 10 bases outside the gene matches. The CDR3 runs to 16 residues. CDR3 residues: CASSRAGTGVKDTQYF. In DNA form, the CDR3 reads TGTGCCAGCAGTCGCGCCGGGACAGGGGTTAAAGATACGCAGTATTTT.

The chain couples TRBV7-2 to TRBJ1-1; D not resolved. CDR3 length equals 14 residues. Looked up from germline, CDR1 is SGHTA and CDR2 is FQGNSA. Trimming shortened V by 5 bases and J by 8 bases, and 18 bases separated the two germline ends. The CDR3 bases are TGTGCCAGCAGCCTGAACTCGGAGGGCAAGGAAGCTTTCTTT. Its translation is CASSLNSEGKEAFF.

The rearrangement uses TRBV5-5 and TRBJ1-1; 9 bases line up with TRBD1. Germline V gives CDR1 SGHKS, CDR2 YYEKEE (reference sequence). The trim removed 4 bases at V and 10 bases at J, leaving 17 bases unmatched. The CDR3 totals 16 residues. The CDR3 loop reads CASSPGGQGVWEGAFF. The DNA for the CDR3 is TGTGCCAGCAGCCCCGGGGGACAGGGTGTTTGGGAAGGAGCTTTCTTT.